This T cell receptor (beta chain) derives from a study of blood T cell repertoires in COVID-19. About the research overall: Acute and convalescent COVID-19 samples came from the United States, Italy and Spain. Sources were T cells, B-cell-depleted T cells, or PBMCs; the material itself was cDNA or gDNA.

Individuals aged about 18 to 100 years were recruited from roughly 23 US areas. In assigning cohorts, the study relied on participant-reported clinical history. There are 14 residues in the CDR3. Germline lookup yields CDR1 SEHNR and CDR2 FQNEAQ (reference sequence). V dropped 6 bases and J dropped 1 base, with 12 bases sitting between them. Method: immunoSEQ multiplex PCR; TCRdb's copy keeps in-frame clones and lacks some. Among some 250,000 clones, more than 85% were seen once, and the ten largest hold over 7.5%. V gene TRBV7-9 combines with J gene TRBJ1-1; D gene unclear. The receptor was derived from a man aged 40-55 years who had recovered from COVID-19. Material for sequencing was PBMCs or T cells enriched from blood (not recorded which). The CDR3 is CASRTDTPNTEAFF. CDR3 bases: TGTGCCAGCAGAACCGACACGCCGAACACTGAAGCTTTCTTT.